These 8 T cell receptor beta chains share one sample of origin, sequenced in a study of vaccination and CD4 T cells after COVID-19. Indicated treatment: roughly ten-day PBMC culture with coronavirus spike peptide pools or control peptides (ViraFEST assay). Antigens of these TCRs are unknown. Sequencing of the DNA from cultured CD4+ T cells was carried out with the Oncomine TCR Beta short-read assay. TCRdb fed the PCR reads into MiXCR, producing one record per CDR3 protein. The table has 15,000 to 20,000 distinct CDR3 sequences, under 75% seen once. Sequenced input: CD4+ T cells from blood, cultured in vitro. The receptors here all came from a human donor who had recovered from COVID-19.

This clonotype occurred a few times. The V and J genes are TRBV20-1 and TRBJ2-3; 8 bases line up with TRBD2. Germline CDR1 and CDR2: DFQATT and SNEGSKA (reference sequence). This CDR3 contains 15 residues. V was pared by 0 bases and J by 4 bases, with 6 bases of the junction left unmatched. The CDR3 DNA follows: TGCAGTGCTAGAGAGGAGCGGGGGCGGGCAGATACGCAGTATTTT. This sequence encodes CSAREERGRADTQYF.

The chain links TRBV11-3 to TRBJ2-1; no clear D. This CDR3 region has 15 residues. Germline V gene data show CDR1 as SGHNT and CDR2 as YENEEA. V lost 2 bases, J lost 2 bases, and 10 bases lay in between. The CDR3 is CASSLLRSTYNEQFF. In DNA, the CDR3 is TGTGCCAGCAGCTTATTGCGGTCTACCTACAATGAGCAGTTCTTC.

V gene TRBV20-1 combines with J gene TRBJ2-1; D possibly matches TRBD1 or TRBD2 (6 bases each). V was trimmed by 5 bases and J by 6 bases, leaving 17 bases between them. CDR1 and CDR2 from the germline V gene are DFQATT and SNEGSKA (reference sequence). The CDR3 loop spans 14 amino acids. The CDR3 reads CSAATGGGSNEQFF. For the CDR3, the DNA is TGCAGTGCTGCGACAGGAGGGGGTAGCAATGAGCAGTTCTTC.

The chain employs TRBV14 and TRBJ1-2, with 8 bases matching TRBD1. The germline V gene encodes CDR1 SGHDN and CDR2 FVKESK. CDR3 length: 16 residues. V gave up 1 base and J gave up 4 bases; unmatched junction bases: 8. In nucleotides, the CDR3 is TGTGCCAGCAGCCAAGTTGGGGACAGGAGGGGCTATGGCTACACCTTC. It translates to CASSQVGDRRGYGYTF.

The chain has TRBV11-3 and TRBJ1-1; maybe TRBD1 (5 bases). Trimming removed 5 bases at V and 0 bases at J, with 10 bases between. CDR1 is SGHNT and CDR2 is YENEEA in the germline V gene. This CDR3 spans 14 amino acids. In DNA form, the CDR3 reads TGTGCCAGCAGCCTGAGGGGAATGAACACTGAAGCTTTCTTT. Translating it yields CASSLRGMNTEAFF.

CDR3 protein: CASSYRANTGELFF. CDR3 in DNA: TGTGCCAGCAGCTACCGGGCCAACACCGGGGAGCTGTTTTTT. This rearrangement joins TRBV11-1 to TRBJ2-2; the D is unclear. V was pared by 4 bases and J by 2 bases, with 8 bases between. The CDR3 length is 14 residues. Germline CDR1 and CDR2: SGHAT and FQDESV (reference sequence).

This sequence joins TRBV2 and TRBJ1-1; D remains unclear. The CDR3 extends over 13 amino acids. V was clipped by 5 bases and J by 1 base, with 8 bases between them. Germline V gene data show CDR1 as SNHLY and CDR2 as FYNNEI. The CDR3 here is CASSIHENTEAFF. The CDR3 region has the DNA TGTGCCAGCAGTATACATGAGAACACTGAAGCTTTCTTT. The full variable domain, in which reference TRBV2 and TRBJ1-1 provide the parts outside the CDR3, is EPEVTQTPSHQVTQMGQEVILRCVPISNHLYFYWYRQILGQKVEFLVSFYNNEISEKSEIFDDQFSVERPDGSNFTLKIRSTKLEDSAMYFCASSIHENTEAFFGQGTRLTVV.

The CDR3 here is CSARDRQGNYEQYF. The CDR3 coding sequence is TGCAGTGCTAGGGACCGACAGGGGAACTACGAGCAGTACTTC. The chain uses TRBV20-1 and TRBJ2-7; 8 positions agree with TRBD1. The V gene's germline CDR1 is DFQATT and CDR2 SNEGSKA (reference sequence). The CDR3 has 14 residues. V was clipped by 3 bases and J by 3 bases; unmatched bases: 7.